Detailed here is one T cell receptor (beta chain). Germline CDR1 SQVTM, CDR2 ANQGSEA. Trimming took off 0 bases at V and 5 bases at J, with 13 bases between the two ends. The CDR3 has 14 residues. With 60 Vbeta and 13 Jbeta primers, the PCR was carried out. Authors' processing steps: Later reanalysis found 75 million to 100 million unique TCR beta chains, around 9.9 million of them shared. The protocol was immunoSEQ multiplex PCR, while the TCRdb copy is restricted to in-frame clones and leaves out a portion. That table supplies the V and J calls and clone size; D and trimming were determined from the DNA. The table records a few hundred thousand clones, 83% of them present only once. This entry belongs to a study of cytomegalovirus exposure and HLA in healthy donors.

The receptor comes from a girl aged 5-17 years in good health and CMV-seronegative. The source material was PBMCs. The chain employs TRBV29-1 and TRBJ2-5, with a tentative D call TRBD2 (6 bases). The CDR3 DNA reads as TGCAGCGTTGAAGATCAGGCAGGGAGGGAGACCCAGTACTTC. It encodes CSVEDQAGRETQYF.